The entry that follows covers one T cell receptor beta chain sequence. Its antigen is currently not known. No base-level quality is on record; no much larger clone is a single base apart. Using the deep immunoSEQ assay, TCR CDR3 regions were amplified from genomic DNA by multiplex PCR. Extracted genomic DNA from each cell subset was spread evenly across all wells of several immunoSEQ 96-well plates, with each plate serving as a replicate. For sorted subsets, each replicate PCR was loaded with around 200 ng genomic DNA, equivalent to approximately 27,000 T cell genomes. Purified libraries were measured with a Qubit 3.0 fluorometer, size-checked on a Bioanalyzer 2100, and measured again with the KAPA Library Quantification kit. Every immunoSEQ 96-well plate was sequenced on a separate single-read 150-cycle Illumina NextSeq 550 flow cell. Processing in the source paper ran as follows. Because only junctional sequences without quality scores were contained in the immunoSEQ output, filtering matching that applied to full-length reads could not be performed. Sequences were annotated with PyIR, a Python wrapper for IgBLAST v1.9, and V/J genes and CDR3 were assigned using IMGT germline references. Any read was removed if the V/J assignment was weak (E-value above 1e-6), the CDR3 was missing, or the read contained stop codons, out-of-frame junctions, or ambiguous translated residues. A V3J clonotype was defined by an identical inferred V gene, J gene, and CDR3 amino acid sequence. Percentage overlap between repertoires was computed as shared unique clonotypes divided by the size of the smaller repertoire. Richness of each repertoire was evaluated using RTK rarefaction, the Chao1 estimator, and Recon v2.1 estimates of unobserved clonotypes. Generation probabilities for all TCRbeta clonotypes obtained by the gDNA method from a handful of donors were computed using OLGA. Sourced from immuneACCESS, this table was stored by TCRdb with only in-frame sequences that have V and J called. A share of the clones is absent; for the studies checked, an unresolved V gene accounts for under half, and the remainder has no known explanation. V, J and clone size reflect that table, while D and trimming were determined from the DNA. The sample includes under 300,000 clones, with over 50% observed a single time. The top ten clones comprise 11% of the sample.

Healthy HIV-negative adults with no recently reported acute infections or vaccinations were included as donors. Only Caucasian adults living in Nashville, Tennessee, USA were represented among the donors. CD4+ T cells were enriched by magnetic negative selection; naive cells were then positively selected on CD45RA, and the negative fraction formed the memory subset. After blood collection by leukapheresis, PBMCs were isolated using Ficoll-Histopaque density gradient centrifugation and then cryopreserved in the vapor phase of liquid nitrogen. Analytical flow cytometry was used to check the purity and quantity of each magnetically sorted T cell population. Genomic DNA was isolated from every sorted fraction and measured by UV absorbance on a Nanodrop 2000c. The record originates from a study of shared clonotypes between healthy human individuals (TCRdb year 2020). Some background on the complete study: Two women and a few men aged 18 to 49 years were included in the cohort. Libraries were prepared and TCR repertoires were sequenced by different laboratories using diverse techniques, in order to increase sequencing depth and limit assay-specific biases. The study deeply sequenced blood TCR repertoires of several healthy adults to estimate repertoire size and the extent of clonotype sharing between individuals. Per donor, three plates each were used for CD4 naive and CD4 memory, two for CD8 naive, and one for CD8 memory. Each donor's leukapheresis produced roughly between roughly 0.85 and 10 billion PBMCs.

The research as a whole found: Even with the large sequencing depth, rarefaction of the sorted-subset datasets indicated that sequencing was incomplete. When several donors were compared, the shared fraction of clonotypes was around 5% for naive CD4, approximately 3.5% for naive CD8, roughly 2.3% for memory CD4, and 0.4% for memory CD8. The small number of donors limited the genetic and exposure-history diversity represented. Compared with non-shared clonotypes, clonotypes shared by all four sorted-subset donors had higher generation probabilities. Sampling was restricted to blood, and TCR repertoires in tissue are likely to differ from TCR repertoires in blood. Based on pairwise subsampling, the degree of clonotype sharing among donors was expected to be affected by sequencing depth. Larger estimated clonotype richness was generally found for naive subsets than for memory subsets.

Reading from cysteine to phenylalanine, the CDR3 counts 16 amino acids. The read is trimmed to its CDR3 DNA, 48 bases read in frame from base 1. CDR1 and CDR2 (SEHNR, FQNEAQ) derive from the germline V gene (reference sequence). Cut back by 1 base and 1 base, the V and J ends lie 12 bases apart. The sequenced sample consisted of memory CD4+ T cells sorted from blood. The sample's cell subset or site label is to be understood as: CD45RA-negative fraction. The chain employs TRBV7-9 and TRBJ2-3; TRBD1 is a possible D gene, resting on 5 matching bases. This TCR came from a man between 25 and 39 years old in good health. The base sequence is TGTGCCAGCAGCTTAGGACAGCCATACGGCACAGATACGCAGTATTTT. It encodes CASSLGQPYGTDTQYF.